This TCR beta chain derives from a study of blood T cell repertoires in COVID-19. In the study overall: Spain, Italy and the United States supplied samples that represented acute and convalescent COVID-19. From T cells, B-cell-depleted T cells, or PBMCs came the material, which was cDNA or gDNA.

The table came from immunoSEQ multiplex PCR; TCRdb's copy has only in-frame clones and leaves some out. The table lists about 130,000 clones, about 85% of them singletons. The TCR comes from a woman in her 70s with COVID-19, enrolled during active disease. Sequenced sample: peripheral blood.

This chain's CDR3 is CASSQVAGYGYTF. The CDR3 DNA reads TGTGCCAGCAGCCAAGTCGCCGGCTATGGCTACACCTTC. V and J are TRBV3-1 (or the pseudogene TRBV3-2) and TRBJ1-2; D gene unclear. Trimming removed 1 base from V and 4 bases from J, with 7 bases in between. Germline V gives CDR1 LGHDT, CDR2 YNNKEL (reference sequence). This CDR3 is built from 13 residues.